Listed below are T cell receptor beta chains from one sample, sequenced in a study of regulatory T cells in long-lasting Graves disease. Using its own MiXCR run on the multiplex PCR reads, TCRdb lists one record per CDR3 protein. The sample carries roughly 700,000 distinct CDR3 sequences, about 30% recorded once. This specimen consisted of peripheral blood mononuclear cells (PBMCs), obtained when the disease was refractory, from a patient treated with antithyroid drugs. Receptor source: a female donor with Graves disease. The CDR3 runs from the conserved cysteine through the conserved F or W. The D gene is left open where the match is weak. For some rows the clone size is stated as once, few or many, or as a class when expanded; others skip it.

13	TRBV29-1	NA	many	TRBJ2-5	CSVEAGGRETQYF	TGCAGCGTTGAGGCAGGGGGGCGGGAGACCCAGTACTTC
15	TRBV19	NA	NA	TRBJ1-2	CASTRDLETSYGYTF	TGTGCCAGTACCCGGGACCTAGAAACATCCTATGGCTACACCTTC
14	TRBV6-1	TRBD1	NA	TRBJ1-1	CASSELGTVPEAFF	TGTGCCAGCAGTGAATTGGGGACAGTCCCTGAAGCTTTCTTT
14	TRBV7-2	NA	NA	TRBJ1-2	CASSNLQTSYGYTF	TGTGCCAGCAGCAACCTACAGACTTCCTATGGCTACACCTTC
15	TRBV5-6	TRBD1	few	TRBJ1-3	CASSTPGQDGNTIYF	TGTGCCAGCAGCACCCCGGGACAGGACGGAAACACCATATATTTT
12	TRBV5-1	NA	few	TRBJ1-2	CASSLGSNGYTF	TGCGCCAGCAGCTTGGGGTCAAATGGCTACACCTTC
15	TRBV20-1	NA	NA	TRBJ2-7	CSAQSRGGSTYEQYF	TGCAGTGCCCAGAGTCGAGGGGGGTCCACCTACGAGCAGTACTTC
16	TRBV4-1	NA	NA	TRBJ1-2	CASSQEGTGSRHGYTF	TGCGCCAGCAGCCAGGAAGGCACCGGGAGCCGGCATGGCTACACCTTC
13	TRBV19	NA	NA	TRBJ2-7	CASSMLNSYEQYF	TGTGCCAGTAGTATGCTGAACTCCTACGAGCAGTACTTC
14	TRBV6-2/TRBV6-3	TRBD2	once	TRBJ2-7	CASRTLAGEYEQYF	TGTGCCAGCAGAACACTAGCGGGAGAGTACGAGCAGTACTTC
18	TRBV6-6	TRBD1	few	TRBJ1-5	CASSYSLQGAGGNQPQHF	TGTGCCAGCAGTTACTCGTTGCAGGGGGCTGGTGGCAATCAGCCCCAGCATTTT
13	TRBV2	TRBD1	many	TRBJ1-4	CASARGLGEKLFF	TGTGCCAGCGCCAGGGGGCTCGGTGAAAAACTGTTTTTT
15	TRBV6-1	TRBD2	many	TRBJ2-5	CAAGPPLAGKETQYF	TGTGCCGCAGGGCCCCCTCTAGCGGGTAAAGAGACCCAGTACTTC
14	TRBV20-1	TRBD1	once	TRBJ2-7	CSAPAGTGNHEQYF	TGCAGTGCCCCCGCCGGGACAGGGAACCACGAGCAGTACTTC
12	TRBV3-1	NA	many	TRBJ1-2	CASSQGDYGYTF	TGTGCCAGCAGCCAGGGGGACTATGGCTACACCTTC
14	TRBV20-1	TRBD2	once	TRBJ2-3	CSAGLAVGPDTQYF	TGCAGTGCTGGACTAGCGGTAGGGCCAGATACGCAGTATTTT
15	TRBV7-2	NA	few	TRBJ1-4	CASSTSGTSEEKLFF	TGTGCCAGCAGCACCTCCGGGACAAGCGAAGAAAAACTGTTTTTT
15	TRBV7-3	NA	few	TRBJ1-5	CASSLSSNSNQPQHF	TGTGCCAGCAGCTTAAGCAGTAATAGCAATCAGCCCCAGCATTTT
15	TRBV5-6	NA	few	TRBJ1-1	CASSLADRTNTEAFF	TGTGCCAGCAGCTTGGCAGATAGAACTAACACTGAAGCTTTCTTT
15	TRBV4-1	NA	NA	TRBJ1-5	CASSQDYPRGQPQHF	TGCGCCAGCAGCCAAGATTACCCACGTGGGCAGCCCCAGCATTTT
15	TRBV24-1	TRBD1	NA	TRBJ1-2	CATSDSQGAVDGYTF	TGTGCCACCAGTGATTCGCAGGGGGCAGTCGATGGCTACACCTTC
14	TRBV25-1	NA	few	TRBJ2-5	CASSELVLWETQYF	TGTGCCAGCAGTGAATTGGTCCTATGGGAGACCCAGTACTTC
14	TRBV7-9	NA	NA	TRBJ1-1	CASSLTFGGTEAFF	TGTGCCAGCAGCTTAACCTTTGGTGGCACTGAAGCTTTCTTT
14	TRBV3-1	TRBD1	NA	TRBJ1-4	CASSQRQGHEKLFF	TGTGCCAGCAGCCAGCGACAGGGACACGAAAAACTGTTTTTT
12	TRBV10-3	TRBD1	NA	TRBJ1-2	CAISPTGDGYIF	TGTGCCATCAGCCCGACAGGGGACGGCTACATCTTC
16	TRBV3-1	NA	once	TRBJ1-4	CASSPGVSGPGEKLFF	TGTGCCAGCAGCCCCGGGGTGTCAGGCCCGGGAGAAAAACTGTTTTTT
15	TRBV6-1	TRBD2	NA	TRBJ2-1	CASSEGLAVYNEQFF	TGTGCCAGCAGTGAGGGACTAGCGGTCTACAATGAGCAGTTCTTC
14	TRBV7-9	TRBD1	NA	TRBJ2-3	CASSHTGGFDTQYF	TGTGCCAGCAGCCACACAGGGGGCTTCGATACGCAGTATTTT
16	TRBV6-2/TRBV6-3	TRBD1	few	TRBJ2-5	CASKKTRTGGGETQYF	TGTGCCAGCAAAAAAACTAGGACAGGGGGTGGCGAGACCCAGTACTTC
15	TRBV6-2/TRBV6-3	TRBD2	NA	TRBJ2-1	CASRLRAGGYNEQFF	TGTGCCAGCAGGCTAAGAGCGGGAGGCTACAATGAGCAGTTCTTC
15	TRBV11-2	NA	many	TRBJ2-5	CASSPRPRPGETQYF	TGTGCCAGCAGCCCCCGGCCGAGGCCAGGGGAGACCCAGTACTTC
15	TRBV13	TRBD1	few	TRBJ2-2	CASSQDRGATGELFF	TGTGCCAGCAGCCAAGACAGGGGGGCCACCGGGGAGCTGTTTTTT
12	TRBV12-5	NA	NA	TRBJ2-7	CASGFGVHEQYF	TGTGCTAGTGGTTTTGGGGTCCACGAGCAGTACTTC
16	TRBV3-1	TRBD1	few	TRBJ1-5	CASSHGQVYSNQPQHF	TGTGCCAGCAGCCACGGACAGGTCTATAGCAATCAGCCCCAGCATTTT
14	TRBV2	TRBD1	few	TRBJ1-4	CASSATGVAEKLFF	TGTGCCAGCAGCGCGACAGGGGTTGCTGAAAAACTGTTTTTT
15	TRBV10-3	TRBD2	NA	TRBJ2-7	CAISDPGLAGDEQYF	TGTGCCATCAGTGACCCGGGACTAGCGGGAGATGAGCAGTACTTC
18	TRBV27	TRBD2	NA	TRBJ2-1	CASEPGLAGGSSYNEQFF	TGTGCCAGCGAGCCGGGACTAGCGGGAGGGAGCTCCTACAATGAGCAGTTCTTC
13	TRBV5-1	NA	few	TRBJ2-6	CASSWIRANVLTF	TGCGCCAGCAGCTGGATCCGGGCCAACGTCCTGACTTTC
15	TRBV6-1	NA	many	TRBJ2-2	CASSGTQGGTGELFF	TGTGCCAGCAGTGGCACCCAGGGTGGCACCGGGGAGCTGTTTTTT
14	TRBV19	NA	NA	TRBJ2-7	CASSPQSRAYEQYF	TGTGCCAGTAGTCCCCAGTCCCGAGCCTACGAGCAGTACTTC
11	TRBV20-1	NA	few	TRBJ2-5	CSAPFIETQYF	TGCAGTGCTCCCTTCATAGAGACCCAGTACTTC
12	TRBV20-1	NA	few	TRBJ1-2	CSATTVGYGYTF	TGCAGTGCTACGACTGTAGGCTATGGCTACACCTTC
19	TRBV6-5	NA	NA	TRBJ1-3	CASSYSNPRDRYSGNTIYF	TGTGCCAGCAGTTACTCGAATCCTCGGGACCGATACTCTGGAAACACCATATATTTT
15	TRBV6-1	NA	few	TRBJ1-5	CASRRTENSNQPQHF	TGTGCCAGCAGGCGGACAGAGAATAGCAATCAGCCCCAGCATTTT
16	TRBV6-5	NA	NA	TRBJ1-1	CASSFIEALSNTEAFF	TGTGCCAGCAGTTTCATAGAGGCCTTATCGAACACTGAAGCTTTCTTT
15	TRBV7-2	TRBD1	few	TRBJ2-7	CASSLGGTGSYEQYF	TGTGCCAGCAGCTTAGGTGGGACAGGGTCCTACGAGCAGTACTTC
15	TRBV10-3	NA	NA	TRBJ1-5	CAISEGQGSNQPQHF	TGTGCCATCAGTGAGGGGCAGGGTAGCAATCAGCCCCAGCATTTT
16	TRBV19	NA	once	TRBJ1-5	CASSMYGRAREQPQHF	TGTGCCAGTAGTATGTACGGCAGGGCCCGCGAACAGCCCCAGCATTTT
16	TRBV3-1	NA	few	TRBJ1-6	CASSLKNRAASSPLHF	TGTGCCAGCAGCCTTAAGAACCGGGCCGCAAGTTCACCCCTCCACTTT
12	TRBV29-1	TRBD1	few	TRBJ1-1	CSVEGQGAEAFF	TGCAGCGTTGAGGGACAGGGCGCTGAAGCTTTCTTT
16	TRBV2	TRBD1	NA	TRBJ2-4	CASSEGQNLAKNIQYF	TGTGCCAGCAGTGAGGGACAGAACCTAGCCAAAAACATTCAGTACTTC
16	TRBV5-6	NA	few	TRBJ1-1	CASSLVVSGGNTEAFF	TGTGCCAGCAGCTTGGTCGTTTCCGGTGGGAACACTGAAGCTTTCTTT
14	TRBV6-5	NA	few	TRBJ1-1	CASSYWGTNTEAFF	TGTGCCAGCAGTTACTGGGGGACGAACACTGAAGCTTTCTTT
15	TRBV2	TRBD2	many	TRBJ2-7	CASSPPSGRAGEQYF	TGTGCCAGCAGTCCTCCTAGCGGGAGGGCTGGGGAGCAGTACTTC
15	TRBV6-1	NA	few	TRBJ1-5	CASSEVGVSNQPQHF	TGTGCCAGCAGTGAGGTGGGAGTGAGCAATCAGCCCCAGCATTTT
13	TRBV20-1	TRBD1	NA	TRBJ1-2	CSAKWTGTYGYTF	TGCAGTGCTAAATGGACAGGGACCTATGGCTACACCTTC